Reported below is one T cell receptor (beta chain). The assay was immunoSEQ multiplex PCR, and TCRdb's table has in-frame clones only and misses some. The repertoire holds 75,000 to 95,000 clones, with 94% as singletons. The data stem from a study of technical replicates of blood from a few donors. The germline V gene has CDR1 SEHNR and CDR2 FQNEAQ (reference sequence). CDR3 length: 15 amino acids. V dropped 4 bases and J dropped 4 bases, with 15 bases sitting between them. The sequenced sample was T cells isolated from PBMCs. The chain employs TRBV7-9 and TRBJ2-3, with D possibly being TRBD1 (7 bases). The TCR was taken from a human donor in good health. The CDR3 coding sequence is TGTGCCAGCAGCTCTCGACAGGGACTGGCAGATACGCAGTATTTT. Protein sequence: CASSSRQGLADTQYF.